The 27 T cell receptor beta chains given below trace back to one sample, sequenced in a study of CD8 T cells in ankylosing spondylitis. MiXCR, run by TCRdb on the 5' RACE reads, gives a single entry per CDR3 protein. The data hold fewer than 40,000 distinct CDR3 sequences, with approximately 28% observed a single time. Sequenced sample: synovial fluid, either unsorted or a sorted T cell fraction (not recorded which). Receptors were obtained from a male donor with ankylosing spondylitis.

This clonotype has just a few counts. Relative to the germline gene, one junction end is altered; a read error may explain this. This chain connects TRBV13 to TRBJ1-1, with 12 bases aligning to TRBD1. Germline CDR1 PRHDT, CDR2 FYEKMQ (reference sequence). There are 16 residues in the CDR3. This CDR3 reads CASSLGTGGGWTEAFF. The CDR3 bases are TGTGCCAGCAGCCTAGGGACAGGGGGCGGTTGGACTGAAGCTTTCTTT.

This sequence joins TRBV6-4 and TRBJ2-3, with 8 bases matching TRBD2. The junction had 1 base not matched to a gene; V was cut back by 5 bases and J by 0 bases. The CDR3 covers 14 residues. CDR1 is MRHNA, CDR2 SNTAGT, per germline. The CDR3 loop reads CASSTSGSTDTQYF. The CDR3 region has the DNA TGTGCCAGCAGTACTAGCGGAAGCACAGATACGCAGTATTTT.

V usage is TRBV1 and J usage is TRBJ2-7; the table calls TRBD2, which could not be checked here. TRBV1 is a listed pseudogene. The CDR3 sequence is 17 residues long. The CDR3 region is CTSSQDWILAGYYEQYV. As DNA, the CDR3 is TGCACCAGCAGCCAAGATTGGATACTAGCGGGCTACTACGAGCAGTACGTC.

A few counts support this clonotype. The chain links TRBV29-1 to TRBJ2-3; D unresolved. V lost 0 bases to trimming and J lost 13 bases, with 8 bases between them. The CDR3 consists of 10 residues. CDR1 is SQVTM and CDR2 is ANQGSEA in the germline V gene. The CDR3 coding sequence is TGCAGCGTTGAAGACGGATGGGAGTATTTT. Its protein is CSVEDGWEYF.

The rearrangement links TRBV12-5 to TRBJ2-3; 10 bases are shared with TRBD2. The germline V gene encodes CDR1 LGHNT and CDR2 FRNRAP. The V and J ends lost 7 bases and 2 bases, in that order; junction bases with no gene match: 6. The CDR3 has 15 amino acids. In DNA, the CDR3 is TGTGCTAGTGCCCGGACTAGCGGAAACACAGATACGCAGTATTTT. Translated, it gives CASARTSGNTDTQYF. Complete variable domain (other parts from reference TRBV12-5 and TRBJ2-3): DARVTQTPRHKVTEMGQEVTMRCQPILGHNTVFWYRQTMMQGLELLAYFRNRAPLDDSGMPKDRFSAEMPDATLATLKIQPSEPRDSAVYFCASARTSGNTDTQYFGPGTRLTVL.

This clonotype was seen only a few times. This chain connects TRBV20-1 to TRBJ2-1; TRBD1 aligns across 8 bases. The CDR3 is 15 residues long. The V and J ends lost 0 bases and 5 bases, in that order; junction bases with no gene match: 6. Germline V gene data show CDR1 as DFQATT and CDR2 as SNEGSKA (reference sequence). This CDR3 is CSARDRKTGDNEQFF. The CDR3 nucleotides are TGCAGTGCTAGAGATCGGAAGACAGGGGACAATGAGCAGTTCTTC.

This clonotype was counted between two and nine times. The chain couples TRBV27 to TRBJ2-6; D remains unclear. Germline V gene lookup returns CDR1 MNHEY and CDR2 SMNVEV (reference sequence). The ends were cut back, 2 bases at V and 1 base at J, with 3 bases in the middle. The CDR3 runs to 14 residues. The DNA of the CDR3 is TGTGCCAGCAGTTTAGGTTCTGGGGCCAACGTCCTGACTTTC. Encoded protein: CASSLGSGANVLTF.

This chain links TRBV6-4 with TRBJ1-2; D is unclear. The V and J ends lost 0 bases and 4 bases respectively, with 12 bases between them. CDR1 MRHNA and CDR2 SNTAGT come from the germline V gene. The CDR3 runs 15 residues. CDR3 protein: CASSDSHEGPYGYTF. The CDR3, as DNA: TGTGCCAGCAGTGACTCGCATGAAGGACCCTATGGCTACACCTTC.

The chain carries TRBV6-1 and TRBJ2-7; D gene uncertain. Trimming pared 4 bases from V and 6 bases from J, leaving 13 bases between. The CDR3 covers 13 residues. Germline V CDR1 and CDR2: MNHNS, SASEGT. DNA of the CDR3: TGTGCCAGCAGTGGGGCCCTTCACAGCGAGCAGTACTTC. Its translation: CASSGALHSEQYF.

In its sample, this clonotype was seen a few times. This chain uses TRBV12-3 or TRBV12-4 with TRBJ2-7, with D tentatively TRBD2 (6 bases). This CDR3 has 13 residues. V lost 3 bases and J 4 bases, leaving 10 bases between the germline ends. The CDR3 DNA sequence: TGTGCCAGCAGTTTTGCGGGACTGTACGAGCAGTACGTC. Translating gives CASSFAGLYEQYV.

The V call is TRBV9, the J call TRBJ2-3; 9 bases are a match to TRBD1. V dropped 4 bases and J dropped 1; count of bases not matched to a gene: 7. CDR1 is SGDLS and CDR2 is YYNGEE in the germline V gene. CDR3 length: 16 residues. The CDR3 nucleotides read TGTGCCAGCAGCTCCCGGGACAGGGTAGGCACAGATACGCAGTATTTT. Protein product: CASSSRDRVGTDTQYF.

The sample holds one count of this clonotype. The CDR3 coding sequence is TGTGCCAGTACCCAAGTAGGGAGTTCCTACAATGAGCAGTTCTTC. This encodes CASTQVGSSYNEQFF. V gene TRBV19 combines with J gene TRBJ2-1; possibly TRBD2 for D (5 bases). The V and J ends lost 7 bases and 1 base respectively, with 14 bases between them. The CDR3 sequence is 15 residues long. Per the germline V gene, CDR1 is LNHDA and CDR2 is SQIVND (reference sequence). Together with reference TRBV19 and TRBJ2-1, the CDR3 gives the full variable domain: DGGITQSPKYLFRKEGQNVTLSCEQNLNHDAMYWYRQDPGQGLRLIYYSQIVNDFQKGDIAEGYSVSREKKESFPLTVTSAQKNPTAFYLCASTQVGSSYNEQFFGPGTRLTVL.

The chain employs TRBV7-8 and TRBJ2-1, with D perhaps TRBD1 (6 bases). The CDR3 contains 14 residues. Per the germline V gene, CDR1 is SGHVS and CDR2 is FQNEAQ. The V gene lost 5 bases and the J gene lost 3 bases, with 11 bases spanning the gap. The CDR3 DNA reads as TGTGCCAGCAGCCCCCGGACAGACTACAATGAGCAGTTCTTC. Translation gives CASSPRTDYNEQFF.

This clonotype was picked up a small number of times. The J gene is TRBJ2-5, the V gene TRBV9; maybe TRBD2 (6 bases). V lost 0 bases to trimming and J lost 4 bases, with 10 bases between them. This CDR3 region has 14 residues. Germline-derived CDR1 and CDR2 are SGDLS and YYNGEE. CDR3 coding DNA: TGTGCCAGCAGCGTAGTACCGGGAGTAGAGACCCAGTACTTC. Residues: CASSVVPGVETQYF.

The chain uses TRBV28 and TRBJ2-3; a weak D match, TRBD1 (6 bases). The CDR3 is 15 amino acids. Germline lookup yields CDR1 MDHEN and CDR2 SYDVKM. V was clipped by 6 bases and J by 4 bases, with 17 bases between them. As DNA, the CDR3 is TGTGCCAGCAGGCAGCTACAGGGAATACCAGATACGCAGTATTTT. Amino acid sequence: CASRQLQGIPDTQYF.

V gene TRBV5-8 combines with J gene TRBJ2-2, with 8 bases lining up with TRBD1. After removal of 0 bases from V and 6 bases from J, the junction contained 1 base not matched to a gene. This CDR3 contains 14 residues. Germline CDR1 reads SGHTS; CDR2 reads YDEGEE. The CDR3: CASSLAGGPGELFF. Here the CDR3 DNA reads TGTGCCAGCAGCTTGGCAGGGGGCCCCGGGGAGCTGTTTTTT.

This clonotype was seen repeatedly, ten times or more. V and J are TRBV18 and TRBJ2-3, with 7 bases matching TRBD2. The CDR3 loop spans 15 amino acids. The germline gives CDR1 KGHSH, CDR2 LQKENI. J lost 4 bases, V lost 3 bases, and 7 bases had no gene match. Written as DNA, the CDR3 is TGTGCCAGCTCACCGAGTGGACTAGAATCAGATACGCAGTATTTT. Its protein product is CASSPSGLESDTQYF.

This chain uses TRBV6-2 or TRBV6-3 with TRBJ2-2; D may be TRBD2 (6 bases). The V end was cut by 3 bases, the J end by 3 bases, with 14 bases between. The CDR3 has 16 amino acids. The germline gives CDR1 MNHEY, CDR2 SVGEGT. CDR3 bases: TGTGCCAGCAGTTATGAGTCGATAGCGGACACCGGGGAGCTGTTTTTT. It yields the protein CASSYESIADTGELFF.

This clonotype is termed hyperexpanded. This chain connects TRBV24-1 to TRBJ2-1, with D perhaps matching TRBD1 (5 bases). The V gene lost 0 bases and the J gene lost 0 bases, with 5 bases spanning the gap. This CDR3 has 15 amino acids. Germline CDR1 KGHDR, CDR2 SFDVKD. The CDR3 protein is CATSDLDSSYNEQFF. The CDR3 region has the DNA TGTGCCACCAGTGATTTGGACAGCTCCTACAATGAGCAGTTCTTC.

V usage is TRBV30 and J usage is TRBJ2-3; the match to TRBD2 covers 11 bases. The V and J ends lost 0 bases and 0 bases, in that order; junction bases with no gene match: 8. CDR1 is GTSNPN and CDR2 is SVGIG in the germline V gene (reference sequence). CDR3 length: 18 amino acids. Written as DNA, the CDR3 is TGTGCCTGGAGTGTTTGGCTAGCGGGAGGAACTAGCACAGATACGCAGTATTTT. Amino acids: CAWSVWLAGGTSTDTQYF.

This CDR3 reads CASSDRQGFNYGYTF. The CDR3 DNA follows: TGTGCCAGCAGTGATAGGCAGGGGTTTAACTATGGCTACACCTTC. The rearrangement links TRBV2 to TRBJ1-2; D is possibly TRBD1 (6 bases). This CDR3 comprises 15 residues. CDR1 and CDR2 from the germline V gene are SNHLY and FYNNEI. The V and J ends lost 3 bases and 1 base respectively, with 12 bases between them.

Remarks on this clonotype: Since a much larger clone is just one base distant, this may be a read error. The chain uses TRBV27 and TRBJ1-4; D ambiguous. CDR1 and CDR2 (germline): MNHEY, SMNVEV (reference sequence). CDR3 length: 12 residues. The CDR3 here is CASRSSHEKLCF. CDR3 sequence (DNA): TGTGCCAGCAGGTCCTCACATGAAAAACTGTGTTTT.

This clonotype ranks as large (0.1 to 1%). The rearrangement links TRBV5-1 to TRBJ2-3; weak D call: TRBD2 (5 bases). The germline CDR1 and CDR2 sequences are SGHRS and YFSETQ. Between the trimmed V and J ends, which lost 3 bases and 5 bases, there was a span of 22 bases. This CDR3 comprises 17 residues. CDR3 region: CASSWSKPGSLGDTQYF. CDR3 in DNA: TGCGCCAGCAGCTGGAGTAAACCGGGGTCTCTGGGAGATACGCAGTATTTT.

This chain connects TRBV7-6 to TRBJ2-2, with D tentatively TRBD1 or TRBD2 (6 bases each). Trimming removed 8 bases at V and 2 bases at J, with 15 bases between. Germline V gene data show CDR1 as SGHVS and CDR2 as FNYEAQ. The CDR3 has 15 residues. This chain's CDR3 is CASWGAGSNTGELFF. CDR3 in DNA: TGTGCCAGCTGGGGGGCGGGAAGTAACACCGGGGAGCTGTTTTTT.

There are many counts of this clonotype. The chain combines TRBV7-7 with TRBJ2-7; TRBD2 agrees at 8 bases. The CDR3 contains 13 residues. Germline CDR1 and CDR2: SSHAT and FNYEAQ (reference sequence). J gave up 2 bases and V 5 bases, and 2 bases lay outside the gene matches. CDR3 amino acids: CASSEGLAYEQYF. As DNA, the CDR3 is TGTGCCAGCAGCGAGGGACTAGCCTACGAGCAGTACTTC.

This clonotype was seen a handful of times. This rearrangement joins TRBV10-3 to TRBJ2-1, with 13 bases matching TRBD2. This CDR3 region has 17 residues. The V segment lost 6 bases and the J segment 8 bases; nucleotides outside the gene matches: 13. The V gene's germline CDR1 is ENHRY and CDR2 SYGVKD. The DNA of the CDR3 is TGTGCCATCAGACCCGGACTAGCGGGAGTCTTTAGTTATGAGCAGTTCTTC. This translates into CAIRPGLAGVFSYEQFF.

This sequence joins TRBV5-1 and TRBJ2-7; 7 bases fit TRBD2. The germline V gene has CDR1 SGHRS and CDR2 YFSETQ. V lost 0 bases and J lost 5; bases outside the gene matches: 11. The CDR3 is made up of 16 amino acids. CDR3 DNA: TGCGCCAGCAGCTTGGGAGTAGCGGGTTCCCTTGACGAGCAGTACGTC. This translates into CASSLGVAGSLDEQYV.